This TCR beta chain was recovered during a study of T cells in Graves' hyperthyroidism and ophthalmopathy. About the study: The blood sample was taken at first diagnosis, before treatment began.

This clonotype appeared many times. RNA transcripts were the template for amplifying TCR beta CDR3 regions. First-round RT-PCR targeting the TCR CDR3 was performed with the HTBI primer set. Each CDR3 protein is one row after TCRdb ran MiXCR on the multiplex PCR reads. The table includes 250,000 to 300,000 distinct CDR3 sequences, approximately 15% detected once. The V end lost 6 bases, the J end lost 3 bases, and 15 bases lay between the germline ends. This CDR3 is built from 15 residues. Germline V gene lookup returns CDR1 SNHLY and CDR2 FYNNEI. This chain uses TRBV2 with TRBJ2-4; TRBD1 might be the D (6 bases). The sequencing input was blood. The sequence was obtained from a woman aged 40 to 50 with Graves' hyperthyroidism. CDR3 DNA sequence: TGTGCCAGCAGGGACAGTTGGGACGTCAAAAACATTCAGTACTTC. The encoded protein is CASRDSWDVKNIQYF.